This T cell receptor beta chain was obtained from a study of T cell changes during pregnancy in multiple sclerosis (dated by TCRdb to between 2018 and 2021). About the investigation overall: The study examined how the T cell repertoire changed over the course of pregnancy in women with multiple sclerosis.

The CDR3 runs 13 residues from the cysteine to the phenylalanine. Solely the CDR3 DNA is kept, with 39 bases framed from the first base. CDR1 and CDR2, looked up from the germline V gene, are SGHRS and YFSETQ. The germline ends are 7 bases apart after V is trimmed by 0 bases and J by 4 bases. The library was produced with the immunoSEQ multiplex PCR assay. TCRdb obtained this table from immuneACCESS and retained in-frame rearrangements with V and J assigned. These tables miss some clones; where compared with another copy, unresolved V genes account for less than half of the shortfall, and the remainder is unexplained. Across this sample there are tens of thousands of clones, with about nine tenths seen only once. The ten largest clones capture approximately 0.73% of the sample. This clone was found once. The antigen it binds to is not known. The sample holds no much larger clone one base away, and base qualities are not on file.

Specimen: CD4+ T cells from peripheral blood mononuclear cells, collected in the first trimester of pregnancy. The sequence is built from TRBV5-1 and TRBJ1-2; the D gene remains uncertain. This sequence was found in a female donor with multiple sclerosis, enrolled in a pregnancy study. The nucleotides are TGCGCCAGCAGCTTGGGTCAGATCTATGGCTACACCTTC. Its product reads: CASSLGQIYGYTF.